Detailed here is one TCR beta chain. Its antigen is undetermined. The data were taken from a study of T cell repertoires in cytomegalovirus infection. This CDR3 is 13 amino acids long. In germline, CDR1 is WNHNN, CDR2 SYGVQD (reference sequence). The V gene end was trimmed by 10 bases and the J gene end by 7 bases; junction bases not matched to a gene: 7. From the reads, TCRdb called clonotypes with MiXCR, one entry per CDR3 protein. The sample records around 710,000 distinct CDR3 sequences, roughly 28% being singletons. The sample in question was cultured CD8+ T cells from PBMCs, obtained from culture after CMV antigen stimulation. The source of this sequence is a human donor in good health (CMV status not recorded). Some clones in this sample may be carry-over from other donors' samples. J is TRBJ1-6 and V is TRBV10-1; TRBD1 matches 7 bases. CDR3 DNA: TGCGCCACCTCGACAGGGAAGAATTCACCCCTCCACTTT. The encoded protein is CATSTGKNSPLHF.